Following are 26 T cell receptor beta chains from one sample sequenced in a study of T cell responses to AZD1222 COVID-19 vaccine. TCRdb's copy holds only in-frame clones and misses some; the assay was immunoSEQ multiplex PCR. The sample includes 150,000 to 180,000 clones, about 88% of them seen just once. Here the sequenced sample was peripheral blood, taken on day 0 of AZD1222 vaccination. The receptor source for this set is an adult in good health.

This chain joins TRBV19 and TRBJ1-3, with D perhaps TRBD1 (5 bases). V was cut by 3 bases and J by 2 bases, with 14 bases left in between. The CDR3 has 16 residues. Germline V gene data show CDR1 as LNHDA and CDR2 as SQIVND (reference sequence). CDR3 sequence reads: CASSISPPGPGNTIYF. The CDR3 coding sequence is TGTGCCAGTAGTATCAGCCCCCCGGGGCCTGGAAACACCATATATTTT.

The V gene is TRBV6-2 or TRBV6-3, the J gene TRBJ1-1; TRBD1 agrees at 8 bases. CDR1 is MNHEY, CDR2 SVGEGT, per germline. This CDR3 contains 13 residues. Trimming removed 5 bases from V and 4 bases from J; junction bases left unmatched: 3. CDR3 residues: CASSNDRGTEAFF. CDR3 DNA sequence: TGTGCCAGCAGTAACGACAGGGGCACTGAAGCTTTCTTT.

This clone was recorded once. The chain joins TRBV4-2 to TRBJ2-5, with a tentative D call TRBD1 (6 bases). The CDR3 runs 15 residues. V lost 2 bases and J 2 bases, leaving 12 bases between the germline ends. From germline, CDR1 is LGHNA and CDR2 YNFKEQ. The CDR3 sequence: CASSQTQGPQETQYF. For the CDR3, the DNA is TGTGCCAGCAGCCAAACTCAGGGGCCGCAAGAGACCCAGTACTTC.

V usage is TRBV3-1 (or the pseudogene TRBV3-2) and J usage is TRBJ2-1; D is ambiguous. Trimming removed 0 bases at V and 8 bases at J, with 8 bases between. Germline V CDR1 and CDR2: LGHDT, YNNKEL (reference sequence). This CDR3 has 13 amino acids. The CDR3 spells CASSQDWRYEQFF. Here the CDR3 DNA reads TGTGCCAGCAGCCAAGATTGGAGATATGAGCAGTTCTTC.

The chain uses TRBV5-6 and TRBJ2-7; no firm D call. CDR3 length equals 14 residues. V was pared by 0 bases and J by 4 bases, with 11 bases between. From germline, CDR1 is SGHDT and CDR2 YYEEEE. In DNA, the CDR3 is TGTGCCAGCAGCTTGGGGGGATCTCTGTACGAGCAGTACTTC. Its protein product is CASSLGGSLYEQYF.

The chain links TRBV27 to TRBJ2-3; 9 bases map to TRBD2. CDR1 and CDR2 (germline): MNHEY, SMNVEV (reference sequence). The CDR3 sequence is 17 residues long. J gave up 4 bases and V 6 bases, and 14 bases lay outside the gene matches. The CDR3 spells CASRPRGGGAGSDTQYF. CDR3 nucleotides: TGTGCCAGCAGACCCCGGGGCGGGGGGGCCGGTTCAGATACGCAGTATTTT.

The rearrangement joins TRBV7-9 to TRBJ1-2; D possibly corresponds to TRBD1 (5 bases). The germline CDR1 and CDR2 sequences are SEHNR and FQNEAQ (reference sequence). V was pared by 5 bases and J by 1 base, with 11 bases between. The CDR3 loop spans 14 amino acids. The CDR3 DNA is TGTGCCAGCAGCACCAGAGACAGTAACTATGGCTACACCTTC. Protein sequence: CASSTRDSNYGYTF.

This chain uses TRBV25-1 with TRBJ1-2; unclear D gene. The ends were cut back, 6 bases at V and 8 bases at J, with 10 bases in the middle. CDR1 MGHDK and CDR2 SYGVNS come from the germline V gene. This CDR3 is built from 11 residues. CDR3: CASSLTGGYTF. CDR3 in DNA: TGTGCCAGCAGCTTAACGGGCGGCTACACCTTC.

The J gene is TRBJ2-7, the V gene TRBV6-2 or TRBV6-3; TRBD1 or TRBD2 may be the D gene (5 bases each). The CDR3 loop spans 15 amino acids. The germline V gene encodes CDR1 MNHEY and CDR2 SVGEGT. V lost 5 bases and J 0 bases, leaving 14 bases between the germline ends. CDR3 amino acids: CASSRAGTVSYEQYF. The CDR3 nucleotides are TGTGCCAGCAGTAGGGCAGGGACCGTCTCCTACGAGCAGTACTTC.

The chain carries TRBV6-1 and TRBJ1-6, with 9 bases matching TRBD1. Germline V lookup: CDR1 MNHNS, CDR2 SASEGT. J was trimmed by 9 bases and V by 2 bases; bases with no gene match: 14. This CDR3 contains 18 residues. CDR3 loop: CASSELFGGQGSISPLHF. The CDR3 DNA reads TGTGCCAGCAGTGAACTTTTTGGGGGACAGGGTAGTATTTCACCCCTCCACTTT.

The V gene is TRBV5-1, the J gene TRBJ1-1; 9 bases match TRBD1. J lost 6 bases, V lost 4 bases, and 10 bases had no gene match. Germline V gene lookup returns CDR1 SGHRS and CDR2 YFSETQ. CDR3 length equals 15 residues. Here the CDR3 reads CASSTTGTGISEAFF. The CDR3 DNA is TGCGCCAGCAGCACCACCGGGACAGGGATTTCTGAAGCTTTCTTT. Based on the CDR3 plus reference TRBV5-1 and TRBJ1-1, the full variable domain is KAGVTQTPRYLIKTRGQQVTLSCSPISGHRSVSWYQQTPGQGLQFLFEYFSETQRNKGNFPGRFSGRQFSNSRSEMNVSTLELGDSALYLCASSTTGTGISEAFFGQGTRLTVV.

This rearrangement joins TRBV11-3 to TRBJ2-3; the D gene is possibly TRBD1 (6 bases). This CDR3 spans 15 amino acids. The germline gives CDR1 SGHNT, CDR2 YENEEA. Between the trimmed V and J ends, which lost 5 bases and 0 bases, there was a span of 12 bases. The CDR3 loop is CASSPGADSTDTQYF. The CDR3 DNA reads as TGTGCCAGCAGCCCAGGGGCAGATAGCACAGATACGCAGTATTTT. The variable domain in full, with the rest retrieved from reference TRBV11-3 and TRBJ2-3, is EAGVVQSPRYKIIEKKQPVAFWCNPISGHNTLYWYLQNLGQGPELLIRYENEEAVDDSQLPKDRFSAERLKGVDSTLKIQPAELGDSAVYLCASSPGADSTDTQYFGPGTRLTVL.

The CDR3 coding sequence is TGTGCCAGCAGCGTCGGATCGGGGTGGTACGAGCAGTACTTC. This gives the protein CASSVGSGWYEQYF. The chain uses TRBV9 and TRBJ2-7; D is perhaps TRBD2 (5 bases). V was pared by 2 bases and J by 4 bases, with 13 bases between. The length of the CDR3 is 14 residues. Germline values: CDR1 SGDLS, CDR2 YYNGEE.

V is TRBV5-1 and J is TRBJ2-1; no reliable D call. V was pared by 0 bases and J by 0 bases, with 7 bases between. The CDR3 length is 15 residues. Germline V CDR1 and CDR2: SGHRS, YFSETQ. This CDR3 reads CASSLGQSSYNEQFF. CDR3 sequence (DNA): TGCGCCAGCAGCTTGGGTCAGAGCTCCTACAATGAGCAGTTCTTC.

The chain has TRBV12-3 or TRBV12-4 and TRBJ1-1; D unresolved. The CDR3 covers 13 residues. The V and J ends lost 8 bases and 0 bases respectively, with 10 bases between them. The CDR3 DNA is TGTGCCAGCGAGGAACATATGAACACTGAAGCTTTCTTT. Amino acid sequence: CASEEHMNTEAFF.

The chain joins TRBV19 to TRBJ1-5; possibly TRBD1 for D (5 bases). The CDR3 spans 12 residues. CDR1 and CDR2 from the germline V gene are LNHDA and SQIVND (reference sequence). The V end lost 5 bases, the J end lost 7 bases, and 9 bases lay between the germline ends. The CDR3 loop reads CASSPGGQPQHF. CDR3 in DNA: TGTGCCAGTAGTCCCGGGGGGCAGCCCCAGCATTTT.

The gene calls are TRBV12-3 or TRBV12-4 and TRBJ1-1; a weak D match, TRBD1 (6 bases). The CDR3 sequence is 13 residues long. V shed 7 bases and J shed 5 bases, with 14 bases lying between them. The CDR3 DNA sequence: TGTGCCAGCAACCTCGGGGGCGGAACTGAAGCTTTCTTT. Amino acids: CASNLGGGTEAFF.

V and J are TRBV18 and TRBJ2-7; D is undetermined. The length of the CDR3 is 11 residues. Trimming removed 6 bases from V and 6 bases from J, with 9 bases in between. In germline, CDR1 is KGHSH, CDR2 LQKENI. This CDR3 is CASSSGGEQYF. The CDR3 nucleotides are TGTGCCAGCTCCTCAGGCGGCGAGCAGTACTTC.

The V call is TRBV6-5, the J call TRBJ1-6; D perhaps matches TRBD1 (6 bases). Germline V gene data show CDR1 as MNHEY and CDR2 as SVGAGI. V was trimmed by 8 bases and J by 6 bases, leaving 8 bases between them. CDR3 length: 12 amino acids. Here the CDR3 DNA reads TGTGCCAGCGGCAGGGGTAATTCACCCCTCCACTTT. It is translated as CASGRGNSPLHF.

This clone was seen a handful of times. V is TRBV29-1 and J is TRBJ2-7; 8 nucleotides match TRBD2. The CDR3 is 12 amino acids. V shed 1 base, J shed 6 bases, and the junction held 2 bases outside the gene matches. Germline V gives CDR1 SQVTM, CDR2 ANQGSEA. CDR3 coding DNA: TGCAGCGTTGAAGGACTAGCGACCGAGCAGTACTTC. It yields the protein CSVEGLATEQYF.

This sequence joins TRBV9 and TRBJ2-3, with 9 bases aligning to TRBD2. The CDR3 covers 15 residues. CDR1 is SGDLS, CDR2 YYNGEE, per germline. The V gene end was trimmed by 5 bases and the J gene end by 2 bases; junction bases not matched to a gene: 6. The DNA of the CDR3 is TGTGCCAGCAGAGCAGCGGGGGGCCCCACAGATACGCAGTATTTT. Translation: CASRAAGGPTDTQYF.

This chain uses TRBV10-3 with TRBJ1-6, with TRBD1 matching 10 bases. V shed 10 bases and J 7 bases; nucleotides not matched to a gene: 7. Germline V gene sequence: CDR1 ENHRY, CDR2 SYGVKD. The CDR3 length is 14 residues. CDR3 in amino acids: CATVGDRGNSPLHF. The CDR3 DNA reads as TGTGCCACCGTGGGGGACAGGGGCAATTCACCCCTCCACTTT.

The gene calls are TRBV5-1 and TRBJ1-2, with 8 bases fitting TRBD1. The CDR3 is made up of 14 amino acids. J lost 6 bases, V lost 0 bases, and 4 bases had no gene match. Germline V gene data show CDR1 as SGHRS and CDR2 as YFSETQ. The CDR3 bases are TGCGCCAGCAGCTTGGGGGACAGGACTGATGGCTACACCTTC. It translates to CASSLGDRTDGYTF. Complete variable domain (other parts from reference TRBV5-1 and TRBJ1-2): KAGVTQTPRYLIKTRGQQVTLSCSPISGHRSVSWYQQTPGQGLQFLFEYFSETQRNKGNFPGRFSGRQFSNSRSEMNVSTLELGDSALYLCASSLGDRTDGYTFGSGTRLTVV.

Only a few counts were recorded for this clone. The rearrangement uses TRBV3-1 (or the pseudogene TRBV3-2) and TRBJ2-7; no firm D call. This CDR3 has 13 amino acids. Trimming removed 1 base from V and 3 bases from J, with 7 bases in between. Germline CDR1 reads LGHDT; CDR2 reads YNNKEL (reference sequence). The CDR3 region has the DNA TGTGCCAGCAGCCAAGGTCCCGGCTACGAGCAGTACTTC. This sequence encodes CASSQGPGYEQYF.

This clone was observed a handful of times. This chain connects TRBV2 to TRBJ1-4; D unclear. CDR1 SNHLY and CDR2 FYNNEI come from the germline V gene. CDR3 size: 15 residues. V was pared by 6 bases and J by 1 base, with 12 bases between. Here the CDR3 DNA reads TGTGCCAGCAGCTACGCTCGTGGAACTAATGAAAAACTGTTTTTT. It specifies CASSYARGTNEKLFF.

V usage is TRBV20-1 and J usage is TRBJ2-5; 8 nucleotides line up with TRBD2. Germline V CDR1 and CDR2: DFQATT, SNEGSKA (reference sequence). Trimming at V came to 3 bases and at J to 5 bases, leaving 11 bases not matched to a gene. The CDR3 runs to 15 residues. Written as DNA, the CDR3 is TGCAGTGCTAGTCCAGCGGGGGATTCGGGGGAGACCCAGTACTTC. It codes for CSASPAGDSGETQYF.